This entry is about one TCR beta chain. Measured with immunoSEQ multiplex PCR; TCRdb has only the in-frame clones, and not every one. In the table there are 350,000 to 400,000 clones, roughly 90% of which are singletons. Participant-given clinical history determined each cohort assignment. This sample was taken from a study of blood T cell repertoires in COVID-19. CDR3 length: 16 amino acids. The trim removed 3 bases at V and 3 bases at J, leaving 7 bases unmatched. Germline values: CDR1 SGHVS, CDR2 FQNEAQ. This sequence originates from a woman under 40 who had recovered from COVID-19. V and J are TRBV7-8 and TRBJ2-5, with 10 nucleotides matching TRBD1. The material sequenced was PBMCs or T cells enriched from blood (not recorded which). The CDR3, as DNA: TGTGCCAGCAGCTTCCGACAGGGGGCAGGGGAAGAGACCCAGTACTTC. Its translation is CASSFRQGAGEETQYF. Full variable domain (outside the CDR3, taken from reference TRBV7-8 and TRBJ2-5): GAGVSQSPRYKVAKRGQDVALRCDPISGHVSLFWYQQALGQGPEFLTYFQNEAQLDKSGLPSDRFFAERPEGSVSTLKIQRTQQEDSAVYLCASSFRQGAGEETQYFGPGTRLLVL.